This entry concerns a single T cell receptor (beta chain). Its antigen is not known. Treatment: oral pan-JAK inhibitor, 5-10 mg twice daily. Looked up from germline, CDR1 is MNHEY and CDR2 is SVGAGI. There are 11 residues in the CDR3. The V end lost 8 bases, the J end lost 8 bases, and 10 bases lay between the germline ends. The data were taken from a study of CD8+ T cells in alopecia areata. Notes on the study in general: Scalp clonality and expanded CD8+ clones among the top 100 fell significantly with tofacitinib.

Following RNA extraction, reverse transcription yielded cDNA that acted as the sequencing template. Generated by immunoSEQ multiplex PCR, the TCRdb table keeps only in-frame clones and is missing some. Here the sample spans 200,000 to 250,000 clones, roughly two fifths being singletons. Here the sequenced sample was CD4+ T cells sorted from blood, taken between weeks 30 and 35, from a patient treated with tofacitinib. The sequence was collected from a human donor with alopecia areata. The rearrangement uses TRBV6-5 and TRBJ2-4, with a weak D call TRBD1 (5 bases). The CDR3 DNA is TGTGCCAGCCGAACAGGTGACATTCAGTACTTC. Translated: CASRTGDIQYF.